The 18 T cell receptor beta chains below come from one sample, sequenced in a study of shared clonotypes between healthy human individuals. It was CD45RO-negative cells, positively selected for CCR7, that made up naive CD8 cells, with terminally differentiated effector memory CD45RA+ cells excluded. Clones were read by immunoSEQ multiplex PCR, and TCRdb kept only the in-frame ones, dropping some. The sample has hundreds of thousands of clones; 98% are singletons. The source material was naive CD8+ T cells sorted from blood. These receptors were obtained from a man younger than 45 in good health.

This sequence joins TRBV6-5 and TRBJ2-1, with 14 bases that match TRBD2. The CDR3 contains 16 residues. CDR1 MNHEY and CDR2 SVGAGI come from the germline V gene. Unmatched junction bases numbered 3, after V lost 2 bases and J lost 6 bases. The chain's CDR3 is CASSYGLAGGGNEQFF. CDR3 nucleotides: TGTGCCAGCAGTTACGGACTAGCGGGAGGAGGCAATGAGCAGTTCTTC.

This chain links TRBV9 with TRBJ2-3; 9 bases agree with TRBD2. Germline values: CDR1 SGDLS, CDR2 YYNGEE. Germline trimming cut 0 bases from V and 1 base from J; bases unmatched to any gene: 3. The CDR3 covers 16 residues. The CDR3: CASSVGQREGTDTQYF. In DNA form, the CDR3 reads TGTGCCAGCAGCGTAGGACAGCGGGAGGGCACAGATACGCAGTATTTT.

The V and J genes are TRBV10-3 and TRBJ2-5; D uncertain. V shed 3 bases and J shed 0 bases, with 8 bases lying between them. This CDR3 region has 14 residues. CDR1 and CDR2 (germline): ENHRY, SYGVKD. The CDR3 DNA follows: TGTGCCATCAGTGACTGGAGCGACCAAGAGACCCAGTACTTC. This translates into CAISDWSDQETQYF.

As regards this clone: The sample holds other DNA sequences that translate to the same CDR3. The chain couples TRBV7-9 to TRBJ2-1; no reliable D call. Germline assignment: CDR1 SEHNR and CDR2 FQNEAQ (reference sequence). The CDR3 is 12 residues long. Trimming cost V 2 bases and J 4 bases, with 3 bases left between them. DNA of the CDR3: TGTGCCAGCAGCTTAACGTACAATGAGCAGTTCTTC. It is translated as CASSLTYNEQFF.

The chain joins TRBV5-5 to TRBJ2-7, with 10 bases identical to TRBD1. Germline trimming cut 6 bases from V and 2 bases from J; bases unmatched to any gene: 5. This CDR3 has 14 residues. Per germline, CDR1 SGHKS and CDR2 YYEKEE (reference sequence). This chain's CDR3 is CASTRDRGTYEQYF. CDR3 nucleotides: TGTGCCAGCACCCGGGACAGGGGCACCTACGAGCAGTACTTC.

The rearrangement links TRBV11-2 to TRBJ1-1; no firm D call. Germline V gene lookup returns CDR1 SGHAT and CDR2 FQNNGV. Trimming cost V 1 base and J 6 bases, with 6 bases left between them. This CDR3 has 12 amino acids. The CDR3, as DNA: TGTGCCAGCAGCTTAGTGGGGTCTGAAGCTTTCTTT. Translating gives CASSLVGSEAFF.

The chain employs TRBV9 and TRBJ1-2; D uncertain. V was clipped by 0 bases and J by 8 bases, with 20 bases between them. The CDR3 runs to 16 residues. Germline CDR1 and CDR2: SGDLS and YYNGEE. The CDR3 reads CASSVGGVGPYRGYTF. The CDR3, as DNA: TGTGCCAGCAGCGTAGGCGGGGTAGGGCCTTATCGGGGCTACACCTTC.

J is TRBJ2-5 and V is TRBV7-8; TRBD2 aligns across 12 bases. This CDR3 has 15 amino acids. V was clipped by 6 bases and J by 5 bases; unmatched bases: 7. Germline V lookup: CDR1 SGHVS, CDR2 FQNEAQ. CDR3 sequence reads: CASRSSGRVQETQYF. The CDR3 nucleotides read TGTGCCAGCAGATCTAGCGGGAGGGTCCAGGAGACCCAGTACTTC.

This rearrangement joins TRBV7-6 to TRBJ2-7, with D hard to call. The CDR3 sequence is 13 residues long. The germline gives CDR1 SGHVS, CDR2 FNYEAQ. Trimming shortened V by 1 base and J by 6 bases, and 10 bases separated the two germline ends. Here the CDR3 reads CASSLGVPGEQYF. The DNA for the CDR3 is TGTGCCAGCAGCTTAGGGGTCCCGGGCGAGCAGTACTTC.

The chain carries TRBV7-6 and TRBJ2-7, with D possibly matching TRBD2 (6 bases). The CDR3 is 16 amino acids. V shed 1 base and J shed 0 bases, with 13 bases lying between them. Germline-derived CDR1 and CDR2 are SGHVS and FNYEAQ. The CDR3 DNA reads TGTGCCAGCAGCTTAGTAGCTAGCGTGAGCTCCTACGAGCAGTACTTC. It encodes CASSLVASVSSYEQYF.

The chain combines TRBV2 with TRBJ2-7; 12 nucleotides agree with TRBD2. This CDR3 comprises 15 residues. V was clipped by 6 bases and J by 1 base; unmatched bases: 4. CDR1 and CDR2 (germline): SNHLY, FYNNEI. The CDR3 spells CASSGTSGRSYEQYF. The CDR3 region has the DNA TGTGCCAGCAGCGGCACTAGCGGGAGGTCCTACGAGCAGTACTTC.

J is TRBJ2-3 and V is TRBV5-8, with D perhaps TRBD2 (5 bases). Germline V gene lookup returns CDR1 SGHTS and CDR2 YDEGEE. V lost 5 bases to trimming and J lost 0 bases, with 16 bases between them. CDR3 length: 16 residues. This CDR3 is CASRPPGISSTDTQYF. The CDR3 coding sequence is TGTGCCAGCAGGCCCCCGGGGATCTCTAGCACAGATACGCAGTATTTT.

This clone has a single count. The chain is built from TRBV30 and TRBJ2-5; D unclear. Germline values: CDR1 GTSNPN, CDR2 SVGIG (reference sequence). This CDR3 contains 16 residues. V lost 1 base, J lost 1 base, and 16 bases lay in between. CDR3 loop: CAWSGISGNPQETQYF. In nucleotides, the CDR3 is TGTGCCTGGAGTGGGATATCTGGGAATCCCCAAGAGACCCAGTACTTC.

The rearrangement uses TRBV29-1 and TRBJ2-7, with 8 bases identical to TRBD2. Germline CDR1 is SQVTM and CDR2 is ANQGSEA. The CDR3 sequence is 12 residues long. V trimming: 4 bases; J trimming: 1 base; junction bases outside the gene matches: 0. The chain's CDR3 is CSVVAGSYEQYF. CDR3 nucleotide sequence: TGCAGCGTTGTAGCGGGGTCCTACGAGCAGTACTTC.

Here the CDR3 DNA reads TGTGCCAGCAGCTTAAACGCACGATTAAATGAGCAGTTCTTC. This translates into CASSLNARLNEQFF. The genes are TRBV7-2 and TRBJ2-1; D is unresolved. Trimming cost V 2 bases and J 7 bases, with 12 bases left between them. The CDR3 has 14 residues. Germline CDR1 is SGHTA and CDR2 is FQGNSA.

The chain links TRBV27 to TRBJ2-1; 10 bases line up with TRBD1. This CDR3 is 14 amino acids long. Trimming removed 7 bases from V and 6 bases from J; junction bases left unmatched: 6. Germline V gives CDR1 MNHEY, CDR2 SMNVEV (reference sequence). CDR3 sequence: CASTGTGVFNEQFF. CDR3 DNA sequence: TGTGCCAGCACAGGGACAGGGGTTTTCAATGAGCAGTTCTTC.

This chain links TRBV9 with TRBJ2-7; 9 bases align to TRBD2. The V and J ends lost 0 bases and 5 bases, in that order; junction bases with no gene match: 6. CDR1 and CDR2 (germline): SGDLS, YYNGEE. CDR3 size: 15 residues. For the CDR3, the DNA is TGTGCCAGCAGCGTAGGGGAATTAGCGGGAGACGAGCAGTACTTC. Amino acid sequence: CASSVGELAGDEQYF.

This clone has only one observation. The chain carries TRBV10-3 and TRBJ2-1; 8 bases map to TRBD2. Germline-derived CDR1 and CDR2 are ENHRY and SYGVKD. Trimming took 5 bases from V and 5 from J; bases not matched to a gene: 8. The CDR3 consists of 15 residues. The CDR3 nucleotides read TGTGCCATCAGTCAAGCGGGAGTATTCGACAATGAGCAGTTCTTC. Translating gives CAISQAGVFDNEQFF.